The 30 T cell receptor beta chains below come from one sample, sequenced in a study of blood T cell repertoires in COVID-19. Some clones are missing from TCRdb's copy, which holds only in-frame ones; the method was immunoSEQ multiplex PCR. The sample has over 110,000 clones; about 90% are singletons. The sequenced sample was PBMCs or T cells enriched from blood (not recorded which). The receptors stem from a man in his 60s who had recovered from COVID-19.

V usage is TRBV5-4 and J usage is TRBJ1-2; 7 bases fit TRBD1. Germline CDR1 and CDR2: SGHNT and YYREEE (reference sequence). V lost 0 bases, J lost 2 bases, and 7 bases stayed unmatched. The CDR3 is 16 residues long. The CDR3 DNA follows: TGTGCCAGCAGCTTGGGAGGGGGACAGACCAACTATGGCTACACCTTC. Encoded protein: CASSLGGGQTNYGYTF.

The rearrangement links TRBV10-3 to TRBJ1-1; tentatively, D is TRBD1 (5 bases). Germline loops: CDR1 ENHRY, CDR2 SYGVKD. The ends were cut back, 5 bases at V and 1 base at J, with 8 bases in the middle. CDR3 length: 13 amino acids. The CDR3 DNA is TGTGCCATCAGTTTGACAGAGAACACTGAAGCTTTCTTT. Its protein product is CAISLTENTEAFF.

The chain is built from TRBV2 and TRBJ1-2; D gene uncertain. Germline CDR1 is SNHLY and CDR2 is FYNNEI. This CDR3 has 13 residues. Between the trimmed V and J ends, which lost 4 bases and 1 base, there was a span of 7 bases. The CDR3 protein is CASSVGGNYGYTF. Written as DNA, the CDR3 is TGTGCCAGCAGTGTCGGCGGTAACTATGGCTACACCTTC.

The rearrangement links TRBV11-2 to TRBJ1-1, with 8 bases identical to TRBD1. This CDR3 contains 15 residues. Trimming cost V 5 bases and J 1 base; bases outside gene matches: 6. Germline CDR1 is SGHAT and CDR2 is FQNNGV. The CDR3 DNA sequence: TGTGCCAGCAGCCGGACAGGGTTCGGGAACACTGAAGCTTTCTTT. Encoded protein: CASSRTGFGNTEAFF.

This clone has a single count. The genes are TRBV19 and TRBJ1-1; 10 nucleotides line up with TRBD1. The CDR3 spans 17 residues. V lost 5 bases to trimming and J lost 4 bases; unmatched junction nucleotides: 13. The germline CDR1 and CDR2 sequences are LNHDA and SQIVND (reference sequence). CDR3 in amino acids: CASSPTGQGYGATEAFF. CDR3 nucleotides: TGTGCCAGTAGTCCCACGGGACAGGGGTATGGGGCCACTGAAGCTTTCTTT.

The chain carries TRBV18 and TRBJ2-7, with 10 positions matching TRBD2. Per the germline V gene, CDR1 is KGHSH and CDR2 is LQKENI. Unmatched junction bases numbered 12, after V lost 2 bases and J lost 5 bases. The CDR3 has 17 residues. The CDR3 region has the DNA TGTGCCAGCTCACCAGTGGTAGCGGGAGGTGGCCGGGACGAGCAGTACTTC. This encodes CASSPVVAGGGRDEQYF.

The chain is built from TRBV6-5 and TRBJ1-3; TRBD1 agrees at 9 bases. V trimming: 8 bases; J trimming: 4 bases; junction bases outside the gene matches: 3. From germline, CDR1 is MNHEY and CDR2 SVGAGI. This CDR3 is 13 amino acids long. DNA of the CDR3: TGTGCCAGCCACAGGGGGCCGGGAAACACCATATATTTT. Residues: CASHRGPGNTIYF.

The chain has TRBV6-5 and TRBJ1-5; maybe TRBD1 (6 bases). Trimming took 6 bases from V and 5 from J, leaving 11 bases between them. The germline V gene has CDR1 MNHEY and CDR2 SVGAGI. CDR3 length: 13 residues. Written as DNA, the CDR3 is TGTGCCAGCAGACGACAGGTTGATCAGCCCCAGCATTTT. Its translation: CASRRQVDQPQHF.

As concerns this clone: The same CDR3 is also encoded by other DNA sequences in this sample. The chain uses TRBV28 and TRBJ2-1; TRBD2 aligns across 7 bases. This CDR3 has 12 amino acids. The V gene's germline CDR1 is MDHEN and CDR2 SYDVKM. The V segment lost 5 bases and the J segment 7 bases; nucleotides outside the gene matches: 2. The CDR3 coding sequence is TGTGCCAGCAGTCCGGGAGGAAATGAGCAGTTCTTC. Protein: CASSPGGNEQFF.

The chain is built from TRBV12-3 or TRBV12-4 and TRBJ2-5, with D possibly TRBD1 on 6 matching bases. V lost 6 bases, J lost 5 bases, and 10 bases lay in between. CDR3 length: 12 amino acids. CDR3: CASRGAGETQYF. The CDR3 DNA sequence: TGTGCCAGCAGGGGGGCCGGGGAGACCCAGTACTTC.

The chain recombines TRBV2 with TRBJ1-6; unclear D gene. Deletions cut 7 bases from V and 9 bases from J, with 19 bases between. Germline V gene data show CDR1 as SNHLY and CDR2 as FYNNEI. The CDR3 covers 15 residues. CDR3 sequence (DNA): TGTGCCAGCACCGCGACTGTTTCTGCCACTTCACCCCTCCACTTT. Translation: CASTATVSATSPLHF.

This clone appeared once. The chain combines TRBV28 with TRBJ2-7; D remains ambiguous. CDR1 and CDR2 (germline): MDHEN, SYDVKM. V lost 5 bases, J lost 4 bases, and 12 bases lay in between. This CDR3 has 13 amino acids. This chain's CDR3 is CASSQIATYEQYF. In DNA form, the CDR3 reads TGTGCCAGCAGTCAAATCGCGACTTACGAGCAGTACTTC.

The gene calls are TRBV11-2 and TRBJ2-1; 15 bases are shared with TRBD2. The V segment lost 7 bases and the J segment 0 bases; nucleotides outside the gene matches: 10. CDR1 and CDR2 (germline): SGHAT, FQNNGV. The CDR3 covers 19 residues. The CDR3 loop reads CASTGTSGRLKSSYNEQFF. The DNA for the CDR3 is TGTGCCAGCACCGGGACTAGCGGGAGGCTAAAGAGCTCCTACAATGAGCAGTTCTTC.

The V and J genes are TRBV28 and TRBJ1-5; 11 bases are shared with TRBD1. Losses at the gene ends were 10 bases for V and 6 bases for J; bases not matched to a gene: 2. In germline, CDR1 is MDHEN, CDR2 SYDVKM. This CDR3 is built from 12 residues. The chain's CDR3 is CATGQGAQPQHF. The CDR3 DNA follows: TGTGCCACAGGACAGGGGGCTCAGCCCCAGCATTTT.

The chain employs TRBV10-1 and TRBJ2-1; D is ambiguous. CDR1 and CDR2 from the germline V gene are WNHNN and SYGVQD (reference sequence). The CDR3 covers 13 residues. Between the trimmed V and J ends, which lost 3 bases and 9 bases, there was a span of 12 bases. The DNA of the CDR3 is TGCGCCAGCAGTGATAGGCTAGTCGGTGAGCAGTTCTTC. Protein sequence: CASSDRLVGEQFF.

This clone was seen just once. J is TRBJ2-7 and V is TRBV18; 7 bases match TRBD1. V lost 5 bases and J lost 2; bases outside the gene matches: 9. The CDR3 totals 15 residues. The germline gives CDR1 KGHSH, CDR2 LQKENI. CDR3 residues: CASSTGTVNPYEQYF. The CDR3, as DNA: TGTGCCAGCTCAACCGGGACAGTTAACCCCTACGAGCAGTACTTC.

In DNA, the CDR3 is TGTGCCAGCAACAGGGACAATCGGACCCCTGAAGCTTTCTTT. This gives the protein CASNRDNRTPEAFF. The rearrangement joins TRBV2 to TRBJ1-1, with D possibly being TRBD1 (6 bases). Looked up from germline, CDR1 is SNHLY and CDR2 is FYNNEI. The CDR3 is 14 residues long. V was shortened by 7 bases and J by 6 bases, with 18 bases between the two germline ends.

Worth noting for this clone: A junction boundary mismatches the germline segment, possibly from a read error. This sequence joins TRBV27 and TRBJ2-1, with TRBD2 matching 7 bases. CDR3 size: 13 residues. Germline CDR1 is MNHEY and CDR2 is SMNVEV (reference sequence). The CDR3 coding sequence is TGTGCCAGCAGTTTATCGAGAGGGGTAGCGGGCCTCTTC. Its translation: CASSLSRGVAGLF.

This clone was detected once. V usage is TRBV18 and J usage is TRBJ1-2, with 9 bases aligning to TRBD1. CDR1 is KGHSH, CDR2 LQKENI, per germline. V trimming: 3 bases; J trimming: 6 bases; junction bases outside the gene matches: 11. The CDR3 runs to 16 residues. In nucleotides, the CDR3 is TGTGCCAGCTCACCGAGGAGTAACAGGGGGCAGAATGGCTACACCTTC. Encoded protein: CASSPRSNRGQNGYTF. Complete variable domain (other parts from reference TRBV18 and TRBJ1-2): NAGVMQNPRHLVRRRGQEARLRCSPMKGHSHVYWYRQLPEEGLKFMVYLQKENIIDESGMPKERFSAEFPKEGPSILRIQQVVRGDSAAYFCASSPRSNRGQNGYTFGSGTRLTVV.

This clone was seen more than once but under ten times. One junction end disagrees with the germline gene, perhaps due to a read error. The chain carries TRBV7-7 and TRBJ2-7, with 8 bases fitting TRBD1. CDR1 is SSHAT and CDR2 is FNYEAQ in the germline V gene (reference sequence). This CDR3 is 15 amino acids long. The DNA for the CDR3 is TGTGCTAGCAGCTTAGATGCAGGGGGCGGCTACGAGCAGTACTTC. This gives the protein CASSLDAGGGYEQYF.

J is TRBJ1-1 and V is TRBV27; weak D call: TRBD1 (6 bases). The CDR3 extends over 17 amino acids. The germline gives CDR1 MNHEY, CDR2 SMNVEV (reference sequence). With 4 bases removed from V and 0 bases from J, the gap between germline ends came to 18 bases. The CDR3 DNA sequence: TGTGCCAGCAGTTCCCTATCGGGGGGCGCTATGAACACTGAAGCTTTCTTT. It encodes CASSSLSGGAMNTEAFF.

The J gene is TRBJ1-4, the V gene TRBV5-4, with D perhaps TRBD1 (5 bases). The CDR3 has 15 amino acids. The germline V and J ends were trimmed by 4 bases and 1 base, with 11 bases remaining between them. Germline lookup yields CDR1 SGHNT and CDR2 YYREEE (reference sequence). The CDR3 DNA follows: TGTGCCAGCAGCCCGGGGGGAGGAACTAATGAAAAACTGTTTTTT. Translated: CASSPGGGTNEKLFF.

This chain uses TRBV28 with TRBJ2-5; possibly TRBD1 for D (7 bases). V was clipped by 5 bases and J by 9 bases, with 22 bases between them. The CDR3 extends over 15 amino acids. The V gene's germline CDR1 is MDHEN and CDR2 SYDVKM. Here the CDR3 DNA reads TGTGCCAGCAGTACCCGACAGGGCCCTTGGGGGGCCCAGTACTTC. It specifies CASSTRQGPWGAQYF.

This rearrangement joins TRBV27 to TRBJ2-1, with TRBD2 matching 7 bases. This CDR3 has 17 amino acids. V shed 3 bases, J shed 0 bases, and the junction held 8 bases outside the gene matches. Germline-derived CDR1 and CDR2 are MNHEY and SMNVEV (reference sequence). CDR3 nucleotide sequence: TGTGCCAGCAGTTTGGGATTAGCGGGTTCCTCCTACAATGAGCAGTTCTTC. This gives the protein CASSLGLAGSSYNEQFF.

This chain uses TRBV10-2 with TRBJ2-5; 7 nucleotides align to TRBD2. V lost 3 bases to trimming and J lost 2 bases; unmatched junction nucleotides: 9. The germline V gene has CDR1 WSHSY and CDR2 SAAADI. CDR3 length: 16 residues. Here the CDR3 reads CASSDPPGLRQETQYF. CDR3 DNA: TGCGCCAGCAGTGATCCGCCGGGACTACGGCAAGAGACCCAGTACTTC.

J is TRBJ2-7 and V is TRBV27; 9 bases line up with TRBD2. Trimming removed 5 bases from V and 2 bases from J; junction bases left unmatched: 7. The CDR3 contains 15 residues. The germline gives CDR1 MNHEY, CDR2 SMNVEV (reference sequence). CDR3 in amino acids: CASSIRTSEPYEQYF. The CDR3 nucleotides are TGTGCCAGCAGTATACGGACTAGCGAACCCTACGAGCAGTACTTC.

In this sample, this clone turned up a few times. The chain links TRBV7-8 to TRBJ1-2; D is ambiguous. Germline V gives CDR1 SGHVS, CDR2 FQNEAQ. V lost 5 bases and J lost 2, with 12 bases in between. The CDR3 has 14 residues. The CDR3, as DNA: TGTGCCAGCAGCCCCCGGGAGGCCAACTATGGCTACACCTTC. Its protein is CASSPREANYGYTF. The full variable domain, with the rest looked up from reference TRBV7-8 and TRBJ1-2, is GAGVSQSPRYKVAKRGQDVALRCDPISGHVSLFWYQQALGQGPEFLTYFQNEAQLDKSGLPSDRFFAERPEGSVSTLKIQRTQQEDSAVYLCASSPREANYGYTFGSGTRLTVV.

The V call is TRBV5-5, the J call TRBJ1-4, with D possibly matching TRBD1 (6 bases). The CDR3 is made up of 14 amino acids. V shed 4 bases and J shed 4 bases, with 11 bases lying between them. Per the germline V gene, CDR1 is SGHKS and CDR2 is YYEKEE (reference sequence). CDR3 amino acids: CASSLLQGNEKLFF. CDR3 nucleotide sequence: TGTGCCAGCAGCCTACTACAGGGTAATGAAAAACTGTTTTTT. Complete variable domain (other parts from reference TRBV5-5 and TRBJ1-4): DAGVTQSPTHLIKTRGQQVTLRCSPISGHKSVSWYQQVLGQGPQFIFQYYEKEERGRGNFPDRFSARQFPNYSSELNVNALLLGDSALYLCASSLLQGNEKLFFGSGTQLSVL.

V is TRBV11-2 and J is TRBJ2-7, with 8 bases that match TRBD1. The ends lost 4 bases at V and 6 bases at J; junction bases unmatched: 5. This CDR3 has 13 residues. Germline CDR1 SGHAT, CDR2 FQNNGV. Written as DNA, the CDR3 is TGTGCCAGCAGCTGGGACAGGAATATCGAGCAGTACTTC. Its protein product is CASSWDRNIEQYF. Together with reference TRBV11-2 and TRBJ2-7, the CDR3 gives the full variable domain: EAGVAQSPRYKIIEKRQSVAFWCNPISGHATLYWYQQILGQGPKLLIQFQNNGVVDDSQLPKDRFSAERLKGVDSTLKIQPAKLEDSAVYLCASSWDRNIEQYFGPGTRLTVT.

The rearrangement uses TRBV28 and TRBJ2-2, with D tentatively TRBD1 (5 bases). Germline values: CDR1 MDHEN, CDR2 SYDVKM. Trimming shortened V by 3 bases and J by 1 base, and 6 bases separated the two germline ends. CDR3 length: 14 amino acids. CDR3 bases: TGTGCCAGCAGTTTCCAGGGGAACACCGGGGAGCTGTTTTTT. Encoded protein: CASSFQGNTGELFF.